One sample yielded the 15 T cell receptor beta chains listed below, sequenced in a study of OX40 agonist ivuxolimab in advanced cancers. Clones were read by immunoSEQ multiplex PCR, and TCRdb kept only the in-frame ones, dropping some. The sample shows tens of thousands of clones, roughly 81% of them seen only once. The specimen was CD4+ or CD8+ T cells sorted from blood, collected in a trial of the OX40 agonist ivuxolimab. The source of these receptors is an adult with an advanced solid tumor such as melanoma, head and neck, liver or kidney cancer.

The CDR3 spells CASSSGLALHF. In nucleotides, the CDR3 is TGTGCCAGCAGTTCAGGGCTGGCCCTCCACTTT. J is TRBJ1-6 and V is TRBV28, with D perhaps TRBD1 (5 bases). CDR3 length: 11 amino acids. Germline-derived CDR1 and CDR2 are MDHEN and SYDVKM. V lost 4 bases to trimming and J lost 14 bases, with 9 bases between them.

DNA of the CDR3: TGTGCCAGCAGCTTGGGAGATCTGATTAGCAATCAGCCCCAGCATTTT. It codes for CASSLGDLISNQPQHF. The chain carries TRBV5-5 and TRBJ1-5; no clear D gene. CDR3 length: 16 residues. V lost 0 bases, J lost 0 bases, and 10 bases lay in between. Per germline, CDR1 SGHKS and CDR2 YYEKEE (reference sequence). Based on the CDR3 plus reference TRBV5-5 and TRBJ1-5, the full variable domain is DAGVTQSPTHLIKTRGQQVTLRCSPISGHKSVSWYQQVLGQGPQFIFQYYEKEERGRGNFPDRFSARQFPNYSSELNVNALLLGDSALYLCASSLGDLISNQPQHFGDGTRLSIL.

The chain links TRBV7-3 to TRBJ1-2; 7 bases align to TRBD1. J lost 4 bases, V lost 5 bases, and 7 bases had no gene match. The CDR3 covers 14 residues. Germline-derived CDR1 and CDR2 are SGHTA and FQGTGA. The CDR3 reads CASSAPGQIYGYTF. CDR3 nucleotide sequence: TGTGCCAGCAGCGCCCCGGGACAGATCTATGGCTACACCTTC.

Details on this clone: Other nucleotide sequences from this sample produce the same CDR3. This chain links TRBV7-8 with TRBJ1-5; D gene unclear. The CDR3 extends over 12 amino acids. Germline loops: CDR1 SGHVS, CDR2 FQNEAQ. Between the trimmed V and J ends, which lost 1 base and 7 bases, there was a span of 5 bases. Here the CDR3 DNA reads TGTGCCAGCAGCTTAGAAGGCCAGCCCCAGCATTTT. Encoded protein: CASSLEGQPQHF.

This clone occurred a few times. V usage is TRBV19 and J usage is TRBJ1-5; D is unresolved. CDR3 length: 12 residues. V was trimmed by 6 bases and J by 5 bases, leaving 8 bases between them. CDR1 is LNHDA and CDR2 is SQIVND in the germline V gene (reference sequence). CDR3 bases: TGTGCCAGTAGCATCCATGATCAGCCCCAGCATTTT. Translated, it gives CASSIHDQPQHF.

The chain couples TRBV6-5 to TRBJ2-7; 9 bases are a match to TRBD2. The V and J ends lost 5 bases and 3 bases, in that order; junction bases with no gene match: 8. Germline loops: CDR1 MNHEY, CDR2 SVGAGI. There are 15 residues in the CDR3. The CDR3 bases are TGTGCCAGCAGTCTCCGACTAGCGGAGAGCTACGAGCAGTACTTC. Protein product: CASSLRLAESYEQYF.

The chain couples TRBV5-1 to TRBJ1-2; maybe TRBD1 (5 bases). CDR1 and CDR2 (germline): SGHRS, YFSETQ. Trimming removed 0 bases from V and 8 bases from J, with 8 bases in between. The CDR3 has 12 residues. The CDR3 region has the DNA TGCGCCAGCAGCTTGGAAGGGGACGGCTACACCTTC. Translation gives CASSLEGDGYTF.

The chain carries TRBV10-1 and TRBJ2-3; TRBD2 matches 8 bases. CDR3 length: 20 residues. Trimming at V came to 5 bases and at J to 6 bases, leaving 25 bases not matched to a gene. CDR1 is WNHNN, CDR2 SYGVQD, per germline (reference sequence). The CDR3 protein is CASSPFSPFVPGLVLDTQYF. CDR3 in DNA: TGCGCCAGCAGTCCCTTTAGCCCTTTCGTCCCGGGACTAGTATTGGATACGCAGTATTTT.

This chain joins TRBV6-5 and TRBJ2-1; 9 positions agree with TRBD1. CDR3 length: 13 amino acids. Germline-derived CDR1 and CDR2 are MNHEY and SVGAGI. V shed 8 bases, J shed 8 bases, and the junction held 7 bases outside the gene matches. The CDR3 loop reads CASAGTGNHEQFF. In nucleotides, the CDR3 is TGTGCCAGCGCCGGGACAGGGAATCATGAGCAGTTCTTC.

The chain combines TRBV14 with TRBJ2-3, with D uncertain. V was cut by 0 bases and J by 9 bases, with 10 bases left in between. CDR3 length: 13 amino acids. The germline V gene has CDR1 SGHDN and CDR2 FVKESK. In nucleotides, the CDR3 is TGTGCCAGCAGCCAAGACGAGTCCCGGACGCAGTATTTT. Translation: CASSQDESRTQYF.

The genes are TRBV6-6 and TRBJ2-3; D remains ambiguous. V was clipped by 5 bases and J by 3 bases, with 3 bases between them. The CDR3 runs 11 residues. Germline lookup yields CDR1 MNHNY and CDR2 SVGAGI (reference sequence). The CDR3 loop is CASSPTDTQYF. The CDR3 DNA is TGTGCCAGCAGTCCAACAGATACGCAGTATTTT.

The genes are TRBV7-2 and TRBJ2-7; D possibly corresponds to TRBD1 (5 bases). The CDR3 has 13 amino acids. Trimming took off 2 bases at V and 6 bases at J, with 11 bases between the two ends. The germline V gene encodes CDR1 SGHTA and CDR2 FQGNSA. The CDR3 DNA is TGTGCCAGCAGCTTAAGACGTGACAGCGAGCAGTACTTC. This gives the protein CASSLRRDSEQYF.

This chain joins TRBV19 and TRBJ2-7; 8 nucleotides match TRBD1. This CDR3 comprises 15 residues. CDR1 and CDR2 (germline): LNHDA, SQIVND (reference sequence). The junction had 8 bases not matched to a gene; V was cut back by 3 bases and J by 4 bases. CDR3 protein: CASSMGQGAGYEQYF. The DNA of the CDR3 is TGTGCCAGTAGTATGGGGCAGGGGGCAGGATACGAGCAGTACTTC.

This chain uses TRBV19 with TRBJ2-6; the D is unclear. Trimming took 6 bases from V and 1 from J, leaving 10 bases between them. CDR3 length equals 15 residues. From germline, CDR1 is LNHDA and CDR2 SQIVND (reference sequence). CDR3 protein: CASSSHASGANVLTF. CDR3 nucleotides: TGTGCCAGTAGCAGTCACGCATCTGGGGCCAACGTCCTGACTTTC.

This rearrangement joins TRBV6-4 to TRBJ1-2; no firm D call. The CDR3 contains 11 residues. Germline-derived CDR1 and CDR2 are MRHNA and SNTAGT. V shed 6 bases and J shed 6 bases, with 8 bases lying between them. The CDR3: CASSPLHGYTF. DNA of the CDR3: TGTGCCAGCAGCCCCCTCCATGGCTACACCTTC.